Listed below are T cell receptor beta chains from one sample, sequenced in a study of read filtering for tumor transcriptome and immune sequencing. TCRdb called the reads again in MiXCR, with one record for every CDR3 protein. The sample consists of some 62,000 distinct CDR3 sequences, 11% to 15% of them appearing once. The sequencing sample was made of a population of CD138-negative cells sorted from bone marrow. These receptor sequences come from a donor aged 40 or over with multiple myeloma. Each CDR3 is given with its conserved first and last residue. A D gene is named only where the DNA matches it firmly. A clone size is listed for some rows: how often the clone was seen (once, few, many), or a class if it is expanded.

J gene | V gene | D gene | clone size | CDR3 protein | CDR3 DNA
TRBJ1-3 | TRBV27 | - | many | CASSSLQGATGNTIYF | TGTGCCAGCAGTTCCCTACAGGGTGCCACTGGAAACACCATATATTTT
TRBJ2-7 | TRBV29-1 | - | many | CSVDGPRGPEQYF | TGCAGCGTTGATGGTCCGCGGGGCCCCGAGCAGTACTTC
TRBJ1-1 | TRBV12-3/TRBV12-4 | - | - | CASSHPNREKGAFF | TGTGCCAGCAGTCACCCGAACCGGGAAAAGGGGGCTTTCTTT
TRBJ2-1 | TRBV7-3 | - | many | CASSQMQGSVYNEQFF | TGTGCCAGCAGCCAAATGCAGGGTTCTGTCTACAATGAGCAGTTCTTC
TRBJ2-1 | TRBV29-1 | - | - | CSVEGNGRTGDNEQFF | TGCAGCGTTGAGGGGAACGGGAGAACTGGGGACAATGAGCAGTTCTTC
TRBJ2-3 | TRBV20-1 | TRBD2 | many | CSAPISGRSTDTQYF | TGCAGTGCCCCTATTAGCGGGCGAAGCACAGATACGCAGTATTTT
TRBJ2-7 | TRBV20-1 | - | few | CSARRPPSYEQYF | TGCAGTGCTAGAAGGCCCCCTAGCTACGAGCAGTACTTC
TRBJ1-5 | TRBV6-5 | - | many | CASSYSGPGQPQHF | TGTGCCAGCAGTTACTCAGGGCCAGGGCAGCCCCAGCATTTT
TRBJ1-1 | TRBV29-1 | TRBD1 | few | CSVVDRVPIDTEAFF | TGCAGCGTTGTTGACAGGGTCCCGATCGACACTGAAGCTTTCTTT
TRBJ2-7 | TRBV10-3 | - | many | CAISRASAEQYF | TGTGCCATCAGTCGGGCCAGTGCGGAGCAGTACTTC
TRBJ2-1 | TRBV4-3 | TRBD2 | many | CASSQDPGLAAYNEQFF | TGCGCCAGCAGCCAAGATCCGGGACTAGCGGCTTACAATGAGCAGTTCTTC
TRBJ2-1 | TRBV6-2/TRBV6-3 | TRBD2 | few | CASSYPGLAYNEQFF | TGTGCCAGCAGTTATCCGGGACTAGCCTACAATGAGCAGTTCTTC
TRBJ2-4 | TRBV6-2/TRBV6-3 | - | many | CASSYSSGQMIQYF | TGTGCCAGCAGTTACTCGTCAGGGCAAATGATTCAGTACTTC
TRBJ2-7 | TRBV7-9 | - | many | CASSSGLYEQYF | TGTGCCAGCAGCTCGGGCCTTTACGAGCAGTACTTC
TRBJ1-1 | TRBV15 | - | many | CATSSDKGTEAFF | TGTGCCACCAGCAGTGACAAGGGCACTGAAGCTTTCTTT
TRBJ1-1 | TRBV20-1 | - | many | CSARDYSSTEAFF | TGCAGTGCTAGAGACTACAGCTCCACTGAAGCTTTCTTT
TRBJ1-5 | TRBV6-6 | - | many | CASSVGSDRGNQPQHF | TGTGCCAGCAGTGTCGGTAGCGATAGGGGCAATCAGCCCCAGCATTTT
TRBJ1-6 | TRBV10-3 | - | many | CAISEHGSQTHNSPLHF | TGTGCCATCAGTGAGCATGGGAGTCAGACTCATAATTCACCCCTCCACTTT
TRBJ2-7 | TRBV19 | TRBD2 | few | CASSTLAGAVGEQYF | TGTGCCAGTAGCACACTAGCGGGAGCGGTCGGCGAGCAGTACTTC
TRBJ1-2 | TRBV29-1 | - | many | CSVWGEGRYTF | TGCAGCGTTTGGGGGGAGGGGCGCTACACCTTC
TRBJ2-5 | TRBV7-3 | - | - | CASSLLTSPETQYF | TGTGCCAGCAGCTTACTGACTAGTCCCGAGACCCAGTACTTC
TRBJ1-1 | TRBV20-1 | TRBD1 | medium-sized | CSARDGTGRNTEAFF | TGCAGTGCTAGAGACGGGACAGGGCGGAACACTGAAGCTTTCTTT
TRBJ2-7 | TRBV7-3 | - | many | CASSLTSAYEQYF | TGTGCCAGCAGCTTAACAAGTGCGTACGAGCAGTACTTC
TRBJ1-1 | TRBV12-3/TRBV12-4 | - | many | CASSPSNPGAHLEAFF | TGTGCCAGCAGCCCATCAAATCCGGGGGCCCACTTAGAAGCTTTCTTT
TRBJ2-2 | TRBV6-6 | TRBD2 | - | CASSFVGRATGELFF | TGTGCCAGCAGTTTTGTCGGGAGGGCCACCGGGGAGCTGTTTTTT
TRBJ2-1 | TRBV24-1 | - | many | CATRAGSYNEQFF | TGTGCCACCAGGGCAGGCTCCTACAATGAGCAGTTCTTC
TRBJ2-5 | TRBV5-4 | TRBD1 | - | CASSWGTGKAETQYF | TGTGCCAGCAGCTGGGGGACAGGGAAAGCGGAGACCCAGTACTTC
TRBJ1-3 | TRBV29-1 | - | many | CSVSLAGNTIYF | TGCAGCGTTTCATTAGCCGGAAACACCATATATTTT
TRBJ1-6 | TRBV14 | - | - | CASSQAGGYGNSPLHF | TGTGCCAGCAGCCAAGCTGGGGGCTATGGGAATTCACCCCTCCACTTT
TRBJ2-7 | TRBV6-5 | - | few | CASSYTGRREQYF | TGTGCCAGCAGTTACACAGGACGACGGGAGCAGTACTTC
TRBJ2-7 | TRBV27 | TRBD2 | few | CASSLFLAGAVYEQYF | TGTGCCAGCAGTTTGTTTTTAGCGGGGGCGGTCTACGAGCAGTACTTC
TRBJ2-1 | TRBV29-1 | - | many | CSVGVTSYNEQFF | TGCAGCGTGGGGGTTACAAGTTACAATGAGCAGTTCTTC
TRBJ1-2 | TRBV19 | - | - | CASSWDSYGYTF | TGTGCCAGTAGTTGGGACTCATATGGCTACACCTTC
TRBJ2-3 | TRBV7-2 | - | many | CASSHGGADTQYF | TGTGCCAGCAGTCATGGAGGAGCAGATACGCAGTATTTT
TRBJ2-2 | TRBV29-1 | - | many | CSVGTANTGELFF | TGCAGCGTTGGGACAGCAAACACCGGGGAGCTGTTTTTT
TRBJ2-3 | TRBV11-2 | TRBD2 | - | CASSLGLAGATDTQYF | TGTGCCAGCAGCTTGGGACTAGCGGGAGCTACAGATACGCAGTATTTT
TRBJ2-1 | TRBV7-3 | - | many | CASSEKVGSSYNEQFF | TGTGCCAGCAGCGAAAAGGTCGGGAGCTCCTACAATGAGCAGTTCTTC
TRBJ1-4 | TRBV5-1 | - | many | CASSVNNEKLFF | TGCGCCAGCAGCGTTAATAATGAAAAACTGTTTTTT
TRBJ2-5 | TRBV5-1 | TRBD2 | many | CASSLRAGGVETQYF | TGCGCCAGCAGCTTGAGAGCGGGAGGTGTGGAGACCCAGTACTTC
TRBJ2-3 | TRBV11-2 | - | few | CASSYSGHLTDTQYF | TGTGCCAGCAGCTATAGCGGCCATCTCACAGATACGCAGTATTTT
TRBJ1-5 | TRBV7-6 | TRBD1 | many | CASSLRQGPNQPQHF | TGTGCCAGCAGCTTGAGACAGGGTCCTAATCAGCCCCAGCATTTT
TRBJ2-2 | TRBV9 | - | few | CASSVGTANTGELFF | TGTGCCAGCAGCGTAGGGACAGCGAACACCGGGGAGCTGTTTTTT
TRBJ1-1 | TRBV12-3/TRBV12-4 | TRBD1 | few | CASSDWDRENTEAFF | TGTGCCAGCAGTGATTGGGACAGGGAAAACACTGAAGCTTTCTTT
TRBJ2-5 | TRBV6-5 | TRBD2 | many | CASRPPGLAGEETQYF | TGTGCCAGCAGGCCCCCGGGACTAGCGGGAGAAGAGACCCAGTACTTC
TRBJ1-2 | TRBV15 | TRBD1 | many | CATSRSALGQLNYGYTF | TGTGCCACCAGCAGATCTGCCCTGGGACAGCTTAACTATGGCTACACCTTC
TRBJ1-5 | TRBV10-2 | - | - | CASREQGQSQPQHF | TGCGCCAGCCGCGAGCAGGGGCAGAGTCAGCCCCAGCATTTT
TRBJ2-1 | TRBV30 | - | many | CAWSVGLSNEQFF | TGTGCCTGGAGTGTAGGGCTTAGCAATGAGCAGTTCTTC
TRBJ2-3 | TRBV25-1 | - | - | CASSPQAGRGTDTQYF | TGTGCCAGCAGTCCCCAGGCCGGCAGGGGCACAGATACGCAGTATTTT
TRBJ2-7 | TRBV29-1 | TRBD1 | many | CSAGDRLTEQYF | TGCAGCGCCGGGGACAGGCTAACCGAGCAGTACTTC